The 22 T cell receptor beta chains in this list originate from one sample, sequenced in a study of blood T cell repertoires in COVID-19. The table came from immunoSEQ multiplex PCR; TCRdb's copy has only in-frame clones and leaves some out. The sample holds roughly 43,000 clones; around 89% are singletons and the top ten take less than 20%. Material for sequencing was peripheral blood. Every receptor here comes from an older man with active COVID-19.

The chain joins TRBV7-6 to TRBJ2-3; no firm D call. Trimming pared 1 base from V and 5 bases from J, leaving 7 bases between. CDR1 SGHVS and CDR2 FNYEAQ come from the germline V gene. The CDR3 is 13 residues long. Here the CDR3 DNA reads TGTGCCAGCAGCTTAGTTCCCAGAGATACGCAGTATTTT. Translation: CASSLVPRDTQYF.

The J gene is TRBJ1-5, the V gene TRBV19; a weak D match, TRBD1 (6 bases). The germline gives CDR1 LNHDA, CDR2 SQIVND (reference sequence). The CDR3 consists of 14 residues. Trimming took 7 bases from V and 0 from J, leaving 10 bases between them. CDR3 sequence (DNA): TGTGCCAGTATGGGGGGGGCTAGCAATCAGCCCCAGCATTTT. Its protein is CASMGGASNQPQHF.

This sequence joins TRBV7-6 and TRBJ2-3, with 8 bases aligning to TRBD1. CDR1 and CDR2 from the germline V gene are SGHVS and FNYEAQ. V shed 0 bases and J 3 bases; nucleotides not matched to a gene: 2. This CDR3 comprises 15 residues. The CDR3 region is CASSLARTGTDTQYF. DNA for the CDR3: TGTGCCAGCAGCTTAGCTAGGACAGGGACAGATACGCAGTATTTT.

This chain joins TRBV6-5 and TRBJ1-1; D might be TRBD1 (5 bases). CDR1 MNHEY and CDR2 SVGAGI come from the germline V gene. Trimming took off 6 bases at V and 0 bases at J, with 11 bases between the two ends. The CDR3 consists of 14 residues. The CDR3 DNA reads as TGTGCCAGCAGGACGACAGCCTTGAACACTGAAGCTTTCTTT. Protein sequence: CASRTTALNTEAFF.

This clone was found a few times. This chain joins TRBV18 and TRBJ1-6; TRBD1 matches 7 bases. The CDR3 contains 16 residues. Germline lookup yields CDR1 KGHSH and CDR2 LQKENI. V gave up 1 base and J gave up 2 bases; unmatched junction bases: 2. The CDR3 here is CASSPQGATYNSPLHF. CDR3 coding DNA: TGTGCCAGCTCACCACAGGGGGCGACCTATAATTCACCCCTCCACTTT.

The V and J genes are TRBV7-2 and TRBJ1-5, with a possible D match to TRBD1 (5 bases). The CDR3 has 16 residues. Trimming stripped 1 base from V and 2 bases from J, with 12 bases between. CDR1 is SGHTA and CDR2 is FQGNSA in the germline V gene. The CDR3 is CASSLVGGKGNQPQHF. The CDR3 DNA follows: TGTGCCAGCAGCTTAGTGGGGGGTAAGGGCAATCAGCCCCAGCATTTT.

This chain uses TRBV28 with TRBJ1-4, with TRBD1 matching 7 bases. Germline V gives CDR1 MDHEN, CDR2 SYDVKM. Trimming took 5 bases from V and 3 from J; bases not matched to a gene: 3. The CDR3 consists of 14 residues. CDR3 in DNA: TGTGCCAGCAGTGCCGGGACAGCTAATGAAAAACTGTTTTTT. Encoded protein: CASSAGTANEKLFF.

This chain joins TRBV6-1 and TRBJ2-5; a weak D match, TRBD1 (5 bases). Looked up from germline, CDR1 is MNHNS and CDR2 is SASEGT. V lost 2 bases to trimming and J lost 5 bases, with 12 bases between them. The CDR3 is made up of 14 amino acids. CDR3 sequence: CASSEPGLLETQYF. CDR3 sequence (DNA): TGTGCCAGCAGTGAACCAGGGCTATTGGAGACCCAGTACTTC.

V usage is TRBV11-3 and J usage is TRBJ2-6; 8 nucleotides align to TRBD1. The CDR3 extends over 17 amino acids. The junction had 4 bases not matched to a gene; V was cut back by 1 base and J by 2 bases. Per germline, CDR1 SGHNT and CDR2 YENEEA. CDR3 DNA: TGTGCCAGCAGCTTAGGGGCAGGGGGCGCTGGGGCCAACGTCCTGACTTTC. It yields the protein CASSLGAGGAGANVLTF.

This clone was picked up one time. V gene TRBV7-3 combines with J gene TRBJ2-3; possibly TRBD2 for D (5 bases). CDR1 and CDR2 from the germline V gene are SGHTA and FQGTGA. The length of the CDR3 is 14 residues. Trimming left V 4 bases short and J 4 bases short, with 12 bases between. This chain's CDR3 is CASSSVASADTQYF. The CDR3 nucleotides are TGTGCCAGCAGCTCTGTAGCGTCGGCAGATACGCAGTATTTT.

This clone was observed a few times. CDR3: CASSLTGAGQLFF. CDR3 nucleotide sequence: TGTGCCAGCAGTCTGACAGGGGCGGGACAACTGTTTTTT. The chain couples TRBV2 to TRBJ1-4, with 8 bases aligning to TRBD1. The trim removed 5 bases at V and 12 bases at J, leaving 8 bases unmatched. CDR3 length: 13 amino acids. Per the germline V gene, CDR1 is SNHLY and CDR2 is FYNNEI.

This clone was picked up a small number of times. The V gene is TRBV19, the J gene TRBJ1-2; maybe TRBD1 (5 bases). Germline CDR1 reads LNHDA; CDR2 reads SQIVND (reference sequence). The CDR3 runs 13 residues. Deletions cut 3 bases from V and 3 bases from J, with 8 bases between. CDR3 loop: CASSMGTDYGYTF. CDR3 nucleotide sequence: TGTGCCAGTAGTATGGGGACTGACTATGGCTACACCTTC.

The sample holds one count of this clone. The chain uses TRBV7-2 and TRBJ2-5; 8 nucleotides line up with TRBD1. Germline values: CDR1 SGHTA, CDR2 FQGNSA. This CDR3 contains 16 residues. Unmatched junction bases numbered 7, after V lost 0 bases and J lost 4 bases. The CDR3 coding sequence is TGTGCCAGCAGCTTAGCAGCGGACAGGGCATCAGAGACCCAGTACTTC. Translation: CASSLAADRASETQYF.

The chain recombines TRBV7-6 with TRBJ2-2; 9 bases are shared with TRBD1. J lost 0 bases, V lost 2 bases, and 4 bases had no gene match. Germline V gene lookup returns CDR1 SGHVS and CDR2 FNYEAQ. The CDR3 runs 17 residues. The chain's CDR3 is CASSLMDRGANTGELFF. CDR3 in DNA: TGTGCCAGCAGCTTAATGGACAGGGGAGCGAACACCGGGGAGCTGTTTTTT. Filled out from reference TRBV7-6 and TRBJ2-2, the complete variable domain reads GAGVSQSPRYKVTKRGQDVALRCDPISGHVSLYWYRQALGQGPEFLTYFNYEAQQDKSGLPNDRFSAERPEGSISTLTIQRTEQRDSAMYRCASSLMDRGANTGELFFGEGSRLTVL.

The V and J genes are TRBV7-5 and TRBJ1-2; TRBD1, as called in the table, went unchecked against the DNA. TRBV7-5 is a pseudogene segment. The CDR3 sequence is 15 residues long. The CDR3 DNA reads as TGTGCCAGAAGCTCGGAGAGAGACAGGGAAGGCGGCTACACCTTC. It translates to CARSSERDREGGYTF.

The table lists this clone with a count of one. J is TRBJ2-7 and V is TRBV10-3, with 10 bases identical to TRBD1. CDR3 length: 16 residues. From germline, CDR1 is ENHRY and CDR2 SYGVKD. Trimming took 4 bases from V and 3 from J; bases not matched to a gene: 9. For the CDR3, the DNA is TGTGCCATCAGTGGGGCCGGACAGGGGGGAAACTACGAGCAGTACTTC. Encoded protein: CAISGAGQGGNYEQYF.

The J gene is TRBJ1-1, the V gene TRBV18; maybe TRBD1 (5 bases). The germline V gene has CDR1 KGHSH and CDR2 LQKENI. The CDR3 runs 15 residues. The ends were cut back, 6 bases at V and 5 bases at J, with 19 bases in the middle. The CDR3 here is CASSRSGGRGTEAFF. Written as DNA, the CDR3 is TGTGCCAGCTCCCGCTCGGGGGGTCGGGGGACTGAAGCTTTCTTT.

The chain couples TRBV7-9 to TRBJ2-7; D possibly corresponds to TRBD2 (5 bases). In germline, CDR1 is SEHNR, CDR2 FQNEAQ (reference sequence). V gave up 1 base and J gave up 5 bases, with 6 bases separating them. The CDR3 runs to 12 residues. CDR3 nucleotides: TGTGCCAGCAGCTTAGTAGCGAACGAGCAGTACTTC. As protein: CASSLVANEQYF.

As regards this clone: One end of the junction does not line up with germline, which may come from a read error. The V gene is TRBV7-9, the J gene TRBJ1-3; D might be TRBD1 (6 bases). The CDR3 totals 11 residues. Germline V CDR1 and CDR2: SEHNR, FQNEAQ (reference sequence). The chain's CDR3 is CASSLGEDSLF. Here the CDR3 DNA reads TGTGCCAGCAGCTTAGGTGAGGACAGTCTATTT.

The J gene is TRBJ2-5, the V gene TRBV7-2; D is perhaps TRBD1 (5 bases). Deletions cut 2 bases from V and 4 bases from J, with 11 bases between. The CDR3 totals 14 residues. CDR1 and CDR2 from the germline V gene are SGHTA and FQGNSA. The CDR3 DNA reads as TGTGCCAGCAGCTTACAGACAGTTGGAGAGACCCAGTACTTC. Protein product: CASSLQTVGETQYF.

The genes are TRBV19 and TRBJ1-1; no clear D gene. The CDR3 loop spans 14 amino acids. Germline V gene data show CDR1 as LNHDA and CDR2 as SQIVND (reference sequence). Trimming left V 5 bases short and J 2 bases short, with 12 bases between. The DNA of the CDR3 is TGTGCCAGTAGTTTCCGGGGAAGCAACACTGAAGCTTTCTTT. It yields the protein CASSFRGSNTEAFF.

The V gene is TRBV10-1, the J gene TRBJ1-2; D is possibly TRBD1 (6 bases). The CDR3 sequence is 13 residues long. Germline V gene data show CDR1 as WNHNN and CDR2 as SYGVQD (reference sequence). V was clipped by 3 bases and J by 5 bases, with 10 bases between them. CDR3 sequence reads: CASSDGQLYGYTF. The CDR3 DNA sequence: TGCGCCAGCAGTGATGGACAGCTGTATGGCTACACCTTC.